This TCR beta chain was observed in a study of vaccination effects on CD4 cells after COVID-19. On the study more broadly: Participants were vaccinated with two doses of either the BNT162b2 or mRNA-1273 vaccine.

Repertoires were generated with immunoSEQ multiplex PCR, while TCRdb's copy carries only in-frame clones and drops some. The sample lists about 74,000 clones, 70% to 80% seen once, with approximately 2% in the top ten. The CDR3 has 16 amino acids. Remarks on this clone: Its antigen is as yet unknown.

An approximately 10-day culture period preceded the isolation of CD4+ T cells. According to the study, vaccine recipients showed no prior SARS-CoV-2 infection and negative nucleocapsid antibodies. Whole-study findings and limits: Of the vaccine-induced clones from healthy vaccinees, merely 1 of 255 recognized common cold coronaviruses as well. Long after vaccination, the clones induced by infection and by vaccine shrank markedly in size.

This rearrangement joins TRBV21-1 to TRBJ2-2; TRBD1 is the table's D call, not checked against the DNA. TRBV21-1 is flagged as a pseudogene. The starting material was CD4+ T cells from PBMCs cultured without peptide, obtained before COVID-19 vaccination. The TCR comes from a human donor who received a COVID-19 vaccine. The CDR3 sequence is CASSKNRDTNTGELFF. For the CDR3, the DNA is TGTGCCAGCAGCAAAAACCGGGACACGAACACCGGGGAGCTGTTTTTT.